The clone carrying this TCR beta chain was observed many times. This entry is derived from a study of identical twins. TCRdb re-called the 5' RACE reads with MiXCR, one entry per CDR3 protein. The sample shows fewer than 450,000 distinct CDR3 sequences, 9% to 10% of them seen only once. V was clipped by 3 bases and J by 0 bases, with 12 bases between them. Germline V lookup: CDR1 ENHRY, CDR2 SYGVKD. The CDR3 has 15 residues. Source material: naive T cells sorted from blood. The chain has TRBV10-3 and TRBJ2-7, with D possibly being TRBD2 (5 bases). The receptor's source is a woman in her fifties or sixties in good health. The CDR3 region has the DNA TGTGCCATCAGTGACGCAGGAGGACGCTCCTACGAGCAGTACTTC. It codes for CAISDAGGRSYEQYF.